The 28 T cell receptor beta chains reported below all come from one sample, sequenced in a study of T cells in Graves' hyperthyroidism and ophthalmopathy. RNA transcripts yielded amplified TCR beta CDR3 regions. During a first-round RT-PCR of the TCR CDR3, the HTBI primer set was used. TCRdb re-derived calls from the multiplex PCR reads in MiXCR, one entry per CDR3 protein. This repertoire shows under 550,000 distinct CDR3 sequences, roughly 21% found once; its top ten account for over 45%. Sequencing was carried out using blood. The origin of the receptors is a man aged 35-49 years with Graves' ophthalmopathy.

This clonotype was counted a few times. A read error may explain this, as a much larger clone is one base away. V usage is TRBV2 and J usage is TRBJ1-1; D remains ambiguous. Trimming pared 4 bases from V and 4 bases from J, leaving 10 bases between. Germline values: CDR1 SNHLY, CDR2 FYNNEI. The CDR3 covers 13 residues. This chain's CDR3 is CASSVGPSTEAFF. The CDR3 coding sequence is TGTGCCAGCAGTGTAGGGCCGAGCACTGAAGCTTTCTTT.

In this sample, this clonotype turned up a few times. The chain links TRBV5-1 to TRBJ2-5; 8 nucleotides agree with TRBD1. V gave up 7 bases and J gave up 4 bases; unmatched junction bases: 3. Germline V CDR1 and CDR2: SGHRS, YFSETQ. The CDR3 sequence is 12 residues long. Here the CDR3 DNA reads TGCGCCAGCCGGACAGGGAGAGAGACCCAGTACTTC. This encodes CASRTGRETQYF.

This clonotype was found many times. V gene TRBV5-6 combines with J gene TRBJ1-5, with TRBD1 identical over 7 bases. Trimming cost V 3 bases and J 4 bases; bases outside gene matches: 1. From germline, CDR1 is SGHDT and CDR2 YYEEEE. This CDR3 region has 13 residues. The CDR3 reads CASSWGQNQPQHF. CDR3 bases: TGTGCCAGCAGCTGGGGACAGAATCAGCCCCAGCATTTT.

This chain joins TRBV14 and TRBJ2-6; D remains unclear. This CDR3 is built from 19 residues. V was pared by 4 bases and J by 1 base, with 20 bases between. Germline CDR1 reads SGHDN; CDR2 reads FVKESK. The CDR3 here is CASSLIGSWIGSGANVLTF. CDR3 sequence (DNA): TGTGCCAGCAGCCTTATTGGTTCGTGGATAGGGTCTGGGGCCAACGTCCTGACTTTC.

The V call is TRBV18, the J call TRBJ2-7; 8 positions match TRBD2. V shed 6 bases and J 0 bases; nucleotides not matched to a gene: 4. The germline V gene encodes CDR1 KGHSH and CDR2 LQKENI. The CDR3 is made up of 14 amino acids. The CDR3 spells CASSGGVGSYEQYF. CDR3 DNA: TGTGCCAGCTCCGGGGGGGTCGGCTCCTACGAGCAGTACTTC.

This clonotype was recorded many times. The chain uses TRBV7-2 and TRBJ1-1; D is unclear. The germline V gene has CDR1 SGHTA and CDR2 FQGNSA. This CDR3 is built from 16 residues. Trimming shortened V by 2 bases and J by 2 bases, and 15 bases separated the two germline ends. Written as DNA, the CDR3 is TGTGCCAGCAGCTTATCGGGGAGCCGTCACAACACTGAAGCTTTCTTT. This codes for CASSLSGSRHNTEAFF.

In this sample, this clonotype turned up many times. The chain recombines TRBV7-8 with TRBJ2-5; a weak D match, TRBD2 (5 bases). V lost 10 bases and J lost 1, with 22 bases in between. CDR3 length: 16 amino acids. CDR1 is SGHVS and CDR2 is FQNEAQ in the germline V gene. In DNA, the CDR3 is TGTGCCACCACCAGCGGTCTCCTCTCCCTCCAAGAGACCCAGTACTTC. This sequence encodes CATTSGLLSLQETQYF.

This clonotype was counted between two and nine times. This chain uses TRBV30 with TRBJ2-7; maybe TRBD2 (6 bases). Trimming pared 2 bases from V and 3 bases from J, leaving 11 bases between. Germline values: CDR1 GTSNPN, CDR2 SVGIG (reference sequence). The CDR3 loop spans 13 amino acids. The DNA for the CDR3 is TGTGCCTGGAGTCTGGGAGGAAACTACGAGCAGTACTTC. This sequence encodes CAWSLGGNYEQYF.

This rearrangement joins TRBV4-1 to TRBJ2-5, with TRBD2 identical over 16 bases. V lost 8 bases, J lost 4 bases, and 7 bases stayed unmatched. Per germline, CDR1 MGHRA and CDR2 YSYEKL. There are 16 residues in the CDR3. Here the CDR3 DNA reads TGCGCCAGCGCTCCGGGACTAGCGGGAGGGAGAGAGACCCAGTACTTC. Its protein is CASAPGLAGGRETQYF.

This clonotype occurred many times. The chain links TRBV28 to TRBJ1-1, with 8 bases lining up with TRBD1. Germline CDR1 is MDHEN and CDR2 is SYDVKM. This CDR3 contains 15 residues. Trimming cost V 2 bases and J 6 bases; bases outside gene matches: 8. CDR3 residues: CASSLGGAGGSEAFF. The CDR3, as DNA: TGTGCCAGCAGTTTAGGGGGGGCAGGGGGCTCTGAAGCTTTCTTT.

The V and J genes are TRBV3-1 and TRBJ2-7, with 9 positions matching TRBD1. The length of the CDR3 is 14 residues. Per germline, CDR1 LGHDT and CDR2 YNNKEL (reference sequence). J was trimmed by 3 bases and V by 4 bases; bases with no gene match: 4. Written as DNA, the CDR3 is TGTGCCAGCAGCCTGGGACAGGGCCACTACGAGCAGTACTTC. The encoded protein is CASSLGQGHYEQYF.

The chain combines TRBV6-1 with TRBJ2-7, with 13 nucleotides matching TRBD2. Germline V lookup: CDR1 MNHNS, CDR2 SASEGT. This CDR3 comprises 14 residues. The ends lost 6 bases at V and 4 bases at J; junction bases unmatched: 3. The CDR3 loop is CASRTTSGGYEQYF. The CDR3 coding sequence is TGTGCCAGCAGGACGACTAGCGGGGGGTACGAGCAGTACTTC.

At least ten counts were recorded for this clonotype. The chain carries TRBV20-1 and TRBJ1-5; D is undetermined. Germline V lookup: CDR1 DFQATT, CDR2 SNEGSKA (reference sequence). The CDR3 contains 16 residues. Trimming removed 3 bases from V and 7 bases from J, with 22 bases in between. The chain's CDR3 is CSARGVRPEEDQPQHF. The CDR3 DNA follows: TGCAGTGCTAGGGGCGTAAGGCCAGAAGAGGACCAGCCCCAGCATTTT.

This clonotype came up a few times. The chain employs TRBV30 and TRBJ2-2, with a weak D call TRBD2 (5 bases). The CDR3 has 15 amino acids. Germline V gene lookup returns CDR1 GTSNPN and CDR2 SVGIG (reference sequence). V shed 1 base and J shed 4 bases, with 13 bases lying between them. Written as DNA, the CDR3 is TGTGCCTGGAGTGCTAGTAGCGCGCCCACCGGGGAGCTGTTTTTT. Protein sequence: CAWSASSAPTGELFF.

The chain links TRBV10-2 to TRBJ1-2; D perhaps matches TRBD1 (5 bases). CDR1 and CDR2 from the germline V gene are WSHSY and SAAADI. The CDR3 runs to 14 residues. Deletions cut 4 bases from V and 4 bases from J, with 13 bases between. DNA for the CDR3: TGCGCCAGCAGTGCCATGGCTGGGGGCTATGGCTACACCTTC. This translates into CASSAMAGGYGYTF.

In this sample, this clonotype turned up a few times. The junction does not match germline at one end; this may be a read error. The chain combines TRBV4-3 with TRBJ2-3; 13 positions match TRBD2. The CDR3 is 17 amino acids. The V gene's germline CDR1 is LGHNA and CDR2 YSLEER. This chain's CDR3 is CTSSQEWTSGSTDTQYF. CDR3 DNA sequence: TGCACCAGCAGCCAAGAGTGGACTAGCGGGAGTACGGATACGCAGTATTTT.

This clonotype was observed many times. The gene calls are TRBV20-1 and TRBJ2-5, with 8 bases identical to TRBD2. Trimming at V came to 0 bases and at J to 4 bases, leaving 1 base not matched to a gene. The germline gives CDR1 DFQATT, CDR2 SNEGSKA (reference sequence). The CDR3 totals 13 residues. The CDR3 loop is CSARDRGGETQYF. The CDR3 DNA reads as TGCAGTGCTAGAGATCGGGGGGGAGAGACCCAGTACTTC.

This clonotype was observed many times. V is TRBV20-1 and J is TRBJ2-1; unclear D gene. This CDR3 is 13 amino acids long. Per germline, CDR1 DFQATT and CDR2 SNEGSKA (reference sequence). Trimming cost V 3 bases and J 4 bases, with 10 bases left between them. The CDR3, as DNA: TGCAGTGCTAGCGAGAGCGCGTACAATGAGCAGTTCTTC. Its protein is CSASESAYNEQFF.

The chain uses TRBV28 and TRBJ1-5; no clear D. The V end was cut by 2 bases, the J end by 6 bases, with 5 bases between. Germline V gives CDR1 MDHEN, CDR2 SYDVKM. The CDR3 contains 12 residues. The CDR3: CASSLVVQPQHF. The CDR3 nucleotides are TGTGCCAGCAGTTTAGTAGTTCAGCCCCAGCATTTT.

Remarks on this clonotype: A junction end diverges from the germline sequence, so it may reflect a read error. CDR3 region: CANSHEGSGIETQYF. In nucleotides, the CDR3 is TGTGCCAACAGTCACGAGGGTAGCGGGATAGAGACCCAGTACTTC. The chain has TRBV6-5 and TRBJ2-5, with 8 nucleotides matching TRBD2. The CDR3 length is 15 residues. Germline V gene data show CDR1 as MNHEY and CDR2 as SVGAGI.

This chain connects TRBV9 to TRBJ2-5, with D perhaps matching TRBD2 (7 bases). CDR3 length equals 16 residues. Trimming stripped 0 bases from V and 2 bases from J, with 14 bases between. Germline V lookup: CDR1 SGDLS, CDR2 YYNGEE. CDR3: CASSVGGGGQQETQYF. CDR3 DNA: TGTGCCAGCAGCGTAGGGGGCGGGGGCCAACAAGAGACCCAGTACTTC.

Only a few counts were recorded for this clonotype. The rearrangement uses TRBV7-9 and TRBJ2-3; D possibly corresponds to TRBD2 (6 bases). V lost 5 bases to trimming and J lost 4 bases, with 16 bases between them. Germline V gene lookup returns CDR1 SEHNR and CDR2 FQNEAQ (reference sequence). CDR3 size: 15 residues. This chain's CDR3 is CASSARRGEADTQYF. CDR3 nucleotides: TGTGCCAGCAGCGCCCGACGCGGGGAAGCAGATACGCAGTATTTT.

The chain uses TRBV20-1 and TRBJ2-7; D not resolved. CDR3 length equals 15 residues. V was shortened by 0 bases and J by 2 bases, with 14 bases between the two germline ends. Looked up from germline, CDR1 is DFQATT and CDR2 is SNEGSKA (reference sequence). The CDR3 DNA reads as TGCAGTGCTAGAGATAAAACCTCTCGGACCTACGAGCAGTACTTC. Translation gives CSARDKTSRTYEQYF.

Many counts were recorded for this clonotype. This rearrangement joins TRBV6-2 or TRBV6-3 to TRBJ1-2; D unresolved. The CDR3 runs to 13 residues. V was trimmed by 5 bases and J by 1 base, leaving 8 bases between them. Germline CDR1 is MNHEY and CDR2 is SVGEGT. In nucleotides, the CDR3 is TGTGCCAGCAGTCTAGACGGTAACTATGGCTACACCTTC. Encoded protein: CASSLDGNYGYTF.

There are a few counts of this clonotype. The J gene is TRBJ2-5, the V gene TRBV30; 8 nucleotides line up with TRBD1. This CDR3 comprises 12 residues. V lost 5 bases to trimming and J lost 4 bases; unmatched junction nucleotides: 3. In germline, CDR1 is GTSNPN, CDR2 SVGIG (reference sequence). The chain's CDR3 is CAWLQGGETQYF. The DNA for the CDR3 is TGTGCCTGGCTACAGGGGGGAGAGACCCAGTACTTC.

This clonotype has ten or more counts. This chain uses TRBV30 with TRBJ1-2, with D perhaps matching TRBD1 (5 bases). Deletions cut 4 bases from V and 4 bases from J, with 13 bases between. This CDR3 has 13 residues. Germline V gene lookup returns CDR1 GTSNPN and CDR2 SVGIG (reference sequence). CDR3 DNA: TGTGCCTGGAACTCCAGGGCCGGCTATGGCTACACCTTC. Translated, it gives CAWNSRAGYGYTF. The whole variable domain, filled in from reference TRBV30 and TRBJ1-2, reads SQTIHQWPATLVQPVGSPLSLECTVEGTSNPNLYWYRQAAGRGLQLLFYSVGIGQISSEVPQNLSASRPQDRQFILSSKKLLLSDSGFYLCAWNSRAGYGYTFGSGTRLTVV.

This clonotype was picked up a small number of times. V is TRBV12-3 or TRBV12-4 and J is TRBJ2-2; unclear D gene. The length of the CDR3 is 12 residues. Trimming removed 5 bases at V and 6 bases at J, with 7 bases between. The CDR3 bases are TGTGCCAGCAGTGCGGATCCCGGGGAGCTGTTTTTT. The encoded protein is CASSADPGELFF.

The CDR3 here is CASSYSFQGGGNTIYF. The DNA for the CDR3 is TGTGCCAGCAGTTACTCGTTTCAGGGTGGAGGAAACACCATATATTTT. This chain uses TRBV6-2 or TRBV6-3 with TRBJ1-3; D perhaps matches TRBD1 (5 bases). CDR1 and CDR2 (germline): MNHEY, SVGEGT. The CDR3 covers 16 residues. V was cut by 0 bases and J by 4 bases, with 13 bases left in between.